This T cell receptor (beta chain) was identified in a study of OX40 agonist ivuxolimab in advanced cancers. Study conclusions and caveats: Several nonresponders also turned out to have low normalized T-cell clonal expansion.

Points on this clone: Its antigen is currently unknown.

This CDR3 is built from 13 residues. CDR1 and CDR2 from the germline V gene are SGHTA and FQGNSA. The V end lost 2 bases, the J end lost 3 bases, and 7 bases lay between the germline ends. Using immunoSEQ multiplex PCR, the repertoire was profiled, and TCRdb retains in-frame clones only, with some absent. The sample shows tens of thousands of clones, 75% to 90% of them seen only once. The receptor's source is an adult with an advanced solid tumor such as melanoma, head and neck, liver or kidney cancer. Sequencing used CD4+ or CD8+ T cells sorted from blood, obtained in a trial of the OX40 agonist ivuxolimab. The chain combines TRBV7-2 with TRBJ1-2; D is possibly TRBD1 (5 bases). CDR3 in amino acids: CASSLSGYYGYTF. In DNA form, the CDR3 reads TGTGCCAGCAGCTTATCAGGGTACTATGGCTACACCTTC. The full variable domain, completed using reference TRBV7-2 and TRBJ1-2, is GAGVSQSPSNKVTEKGKDVELRCDPISGHTALYWYRQSLGQGLEFLIYFQGNSAPDKSGLPSDRFSAERTGGSVSTLTIQRTQQEDSAVYLCASSLSGYYGYTFGSGTRLTVV.